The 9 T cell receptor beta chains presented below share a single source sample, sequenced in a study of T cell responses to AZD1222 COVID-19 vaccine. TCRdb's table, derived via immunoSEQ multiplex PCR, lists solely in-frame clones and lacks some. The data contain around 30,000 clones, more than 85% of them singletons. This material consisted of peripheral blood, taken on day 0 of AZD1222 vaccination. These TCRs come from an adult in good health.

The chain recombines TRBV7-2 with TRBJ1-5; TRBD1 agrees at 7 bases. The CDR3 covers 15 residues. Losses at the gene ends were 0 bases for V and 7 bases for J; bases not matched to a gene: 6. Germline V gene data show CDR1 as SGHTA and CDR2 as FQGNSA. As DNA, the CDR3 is TGTGCCAGCAGCTTAGCGGCAGGGGGAGGGCAGCCCCAGCATTTT. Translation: CASSLAAGGGQPQHF. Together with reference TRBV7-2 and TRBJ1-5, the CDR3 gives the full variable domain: GAGVSQSPSNKVTEKGKDVELRCDPISGHTALYWYRQSLGQGLEFLIYFQGNSAPDKSGLPSDRFSAERTGGSVSTLTIQRTQQEDSAVYLCASSLAAGGGQPQHFGDGTRLSIL.

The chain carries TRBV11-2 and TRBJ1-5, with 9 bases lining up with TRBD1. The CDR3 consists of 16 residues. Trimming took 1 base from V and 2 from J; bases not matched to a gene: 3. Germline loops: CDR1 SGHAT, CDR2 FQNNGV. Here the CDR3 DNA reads TGTGCCAGCAGCTTAGGGACAGGGGACGGCAATCAGCCCCAGCATTTT. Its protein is CASSLGTGDGNQPQHF. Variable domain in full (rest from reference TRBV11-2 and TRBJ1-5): EAGVAQSPRYKIIEKRQSVAFWCNPISGHATLYWYQQILGQGPKLLIQFQNNGVVDDSQLPKDRFSAERLKGVDSTLKIQPAKLEDSAVYLCASSLGTGDGNQPQHFGDGTRLSIL.

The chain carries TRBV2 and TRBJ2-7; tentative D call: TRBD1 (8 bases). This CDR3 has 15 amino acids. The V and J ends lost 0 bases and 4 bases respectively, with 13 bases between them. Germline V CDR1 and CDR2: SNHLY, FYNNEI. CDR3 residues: CASSEAGQGLYEQYF. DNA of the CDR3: TGTGCCAGCAGTGAAGCAGGACAGGGACTATACGAGCAGTACTTC.

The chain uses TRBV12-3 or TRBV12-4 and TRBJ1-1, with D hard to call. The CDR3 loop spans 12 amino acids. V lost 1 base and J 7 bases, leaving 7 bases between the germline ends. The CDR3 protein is CASSLEDREAFF. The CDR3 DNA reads TGTGCCAGCAGTTTAGAGGACCGTGAAGCTTTCTTT.

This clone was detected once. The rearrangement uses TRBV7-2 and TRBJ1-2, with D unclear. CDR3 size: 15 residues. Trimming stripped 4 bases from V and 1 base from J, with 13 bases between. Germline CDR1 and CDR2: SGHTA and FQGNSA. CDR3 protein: CASSSPFSSNYGYTF. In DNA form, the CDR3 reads TGTGCCAGCAGCTCCCCCTTTAGTAGTAACTATGGCTACACCTTC.

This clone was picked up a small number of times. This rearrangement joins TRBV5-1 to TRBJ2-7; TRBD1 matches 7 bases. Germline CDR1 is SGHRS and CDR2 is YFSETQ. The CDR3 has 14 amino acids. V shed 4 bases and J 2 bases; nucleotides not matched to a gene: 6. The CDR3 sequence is CASSNDRVPYEQYF. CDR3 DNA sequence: TGCGCCAGCAGCAACGACAGGGTTCCCTACGAGCAGTACTTC.

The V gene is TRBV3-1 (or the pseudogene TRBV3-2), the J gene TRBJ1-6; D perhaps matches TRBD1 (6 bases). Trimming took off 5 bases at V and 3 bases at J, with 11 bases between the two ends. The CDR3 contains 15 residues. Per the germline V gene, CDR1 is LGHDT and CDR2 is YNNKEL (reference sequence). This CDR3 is CASSTRQVYNSPLHF. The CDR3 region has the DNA TGTGCCAGCAGCACCAGACAGGTCTATAATTCACCCCTCCACTTT.

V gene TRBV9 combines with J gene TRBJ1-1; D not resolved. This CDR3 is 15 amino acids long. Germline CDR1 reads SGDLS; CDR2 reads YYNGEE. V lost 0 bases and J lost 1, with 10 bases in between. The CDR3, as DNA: TGTGCCAGCAGCGTAGACGGCAAGCCGAACACTGAAGCTTTCTTT. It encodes CASSVDGKPNTEAFF.

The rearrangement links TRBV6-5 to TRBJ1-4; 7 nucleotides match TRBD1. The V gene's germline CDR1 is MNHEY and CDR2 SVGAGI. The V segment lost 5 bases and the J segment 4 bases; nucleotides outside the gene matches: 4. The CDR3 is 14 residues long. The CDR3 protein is CASSTGAGNEKLFF. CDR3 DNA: TGTGCCAGCAGTACAGGGGCTGGTAATGAAAAACTGTTTTTT.